Shown below are 6 T cell receptor beta chains from a single sample sequenced in a study of control samples from healthy donors and cancer patients. This table comes from immunoSEQ multiplex PCR, and its TCRdb copy is limited to in-frame clones, with some not included. This sample has 65,000 to 90,000 clones, with more than 75% found just once. The material sequenced was blood. Receptor source: a man aged 50 or older in good health.

The DNA for the CDR3 is TGTGCCAGCAGCCCCGGAAATGTGGATCAGCCCCAGCATTTT. It is translated as CASSPGNVDQPQHF. The rearrangement uses TRBV9 and TRBJ1-5; unclear D gene. CDR1 SGDLS and CDR2 YYNGEE come from the germline V gene. This CDR3 comprises 14 residues. The V end was cut by 4 bases, the J end by 5 bases, with 13 bases between. Combining the CDR3 with reference TRBV9 and TRBJ1-5 gives the whole variable domain DSGVTQTPKHLITATGQRVTLRCSPRSGDLSVYWYQQSLDQGLQFLIQYYNGEERAKGNILERFSAQQFPDLHSELNLSSLELGDSALYFCASSPGNVDQPQHFGDGTRLSIL.

This clone was seen more than once but under ten times. The chain recombines TRBV6-2 or TRBV6-3 with TRBJ2-3, with D unresolved. With 0 bases removed from V and 4 bases from J, the gap between germline ends came to 8 bases. The germline CDR1 and CDR2 sequences are MNHEY and SVGEGT. This CDR3 is 14 amino acids long. The CDR3 loop is CASSYSPEADTQYF. The DNA for the CDR3 is TGTGCCAGCAGTTACTCCCCGGAAGCAGATACGCAGTATTTT.

The chain's CDR3 is CASRLGGDSAVDTQYF. CDR3 coding DNA: TGTGCCAGCAGGCTCGGGGGGGACAGCGCGGTAGATACGCAGTATTTT. The rearrangement uses TRBV7-2 and TRBJ2-3, with D possibly being TRBD2 (8 bases). The CDR3 loop spans 16 amino acids. Germline assignment: CDR1 SGHTA and CDR2 FQGNSA. The V gene lost 6 bases and the J gene lost 5 bases, with 21 bases spanning the gap. The full variable domain, rest sourced from reference TRBV7-2 and TRBJ2-3, is GAGVSQSPSNKVTEKGKDVELRCDPISGHTALYWYRQSLGQGLEFLIYFQGNSAPDKSGLPSDRFSAERTGGSVSTLTIQRTQQEDSAVYLCASRLGGDSAVDTQYFGPGTRLTVL.

The rearrangement joins TRBV7-9 to TRBJ2-3, with D hard to call. The V and J ends lost 5 bases and 0 bases respectively, with 6 bases between them. Germline V gene lookup returns CDR1 SEHNR and CDR2 FQNEAQ (reference sequence). This CDR3 contains 13 residues. The CDR3 region has the DNA TGTGCCAGCAGCACCGCTAGCACAGATACGCAGTATTTT. This codes for CASSTASTDTQYF. The entire variable domain, with the rest obtained from reference TRBV7-9 and TRBJ2-3, is as follows: DTGVSQNPRHKITKRGQNVTFRCDPISEHNRLYWYRQTLGQGPEFLTYFQNEAQLEKSRLLSDRFSAERPKGSFSTLEIQRTEQGDSAMYLCASSTASTDTQYFGPGTRLTVL.

The chain has TRBV30 and TRBJ2-2; D is ambiguous. V was clipped by 2 bases and J by 2 bases, with 0 bases between them. CDR3 length equals 11 residues. The germline V gene encodes CDR1 GTSNPN and CDR2 SVGIG (reference sequence). The CDR3: CAWSNTGELFF. The CDR3 coding sequence is TGTGCCTGGAGTAACACCGGGGAGCTGTTTTTT.

The genes are TRBV13 and TRBJ2-2, with TRBD2 identical over 10 bases. The length of the CDR3 is 17 residues. In germline, CDR1 is PRHDT, CDR2 FYEKMQ (reference sequence). Trimming took 5 bases from V and 4 from J; bases not matched to a gene: 10. The CDR3 DNA is TGTGCCAGCAGCCCCCCCTTAGCGGGGGGAGTCACCGGGGAGCTGTTTTTT. Amino acids: CASSPPLAGGVTGELFF.